Listed below are T cell receptor beta chains from one sample, sequenced in a study of blood T cell repertoires in COVID-19. Here immunoSEQ multiplex PCR was the method, and the copy in TCRdb shows in-frame clones only, minus some. The sample lists about 140,000 clones, 70% to 90% occurring once. Material for sequencing was peripheral blood. These receptors were obtained from a human donor in a cohort sampled during active COVID-19. Both conserved end residues are part of each CDR3. Each record gives: J gene, clone size, V gene, D gene, CDR3 DNA, CDR3 protein. The D gene is left open where the match is weak. Expanded clones are given a class, and other clones once, few, many or no size at all.

>TRBJ2-3|.|TRBV6-1|TRBD2
TGTGCCAGCAGTGTAGGACTAGCGGGAGGTTCGGATACGCAGTATTTT
CASSVGLAGGSDTQYF
>TRBJ1-1|.|TRBV29-1|TRBD1
TGCAGCGTTGAGGGGGACAGGGGCTCGACTGAAGCTTTCTTT
CSVEGDRGSTEAFF
>TRBJ1-1|.|TRBV6-1|TRBD1
TGTGCCAGCAGTGTCAGGCAGGGGGCTATGAACACTGAAGCTTTCTTT
CASSVRQGAMNTEAFF
>TRBJ2-7|.|TRBV5-1|.
TGCGCCAGCAGCTTGGCGTACGAGCAGTACTTC
CASSLAYEQYF
>TRBJ2-3|.|TRBV5-8|.
TGTGCCAGCAGCTTGTCTACAGATACGCAGTATTTT
CASSLSTDTQYF
>TRBJ1-2|.|TRBV28|TRBD1
TGTGCCACCCTGGCCACGACAGGGGGCTTTGGATCCTATGGCTACACCTTC
CATLATTGGFGSYGYTF
>TRBJ2-5|.|TRBV25-1|TRBD1
TGTGCCAGCAGTGGAATCGACAGGGGGCGTCAAGAGACCCAGTACTTC
CASSGIDRGRQETQYF
>TRBJ1-1|.|TRBV19|TRBD1
TGTGCCAGTAGTAAAAGGGGGCTCTCTGAAGCTTTCTTT
CASSKRGLSEAFF
>TRBJ2-3|.|TRBV6-4|TRBD1
TGTGCCAGCAGTGACTTTCCGGGACAGGTCTCCACAGATACGCAGTATTTT
CASSDFPGQVSTDTQYF
>TRBJ2-7|few|TRBV5-5|.
TGTGCCAGCAGCTTGGAACCGAGCTCCTACGAGCAGTACTTC
CASSLEPSSYEQYF
>TRBJ2-6|few|TRBV6-1|.
TGTGCCAGCAGTGAAGCGCCGGGATCCGGGGCCAACGTCCTGACTTTC
CASSEAPGSGANVLTF
>TRBJ1-5|few|TRBV19|TRBD1
TGTGCCAGTAGTATGGATAGGGGGCACCTAGCAAGGCCCCAGCATTTT
CASSMDRGHLARPQHF
>TRBJ2-1|few|TRBV7-9|.
TGTGCCAGCAGCTTTCAGGGATACGATGAGCAGTTCTTC
CASSFQGYDEQFF
>TRBJ2-2|.|TRBV4-1|TRBD2
TGCGCCAGCAGCCAAGAACTAGCGGGGAGAGGCGGGGAGCTGTTTTTT
CASSQELAGRGGELFF
>TRBJ2-5|.|TRBV5-4|.
TGTGCCAGCAGCTTGGGGCAGCAAGAGACCCAGTACTTC
CASSLGQQETQYF
>TRBJ2-3|.|TRBV27|TRBD2
TGTGCCAGCAGTTTATGGGTGGCTAGCGGGAGTGATACGCAGTATTTT
CASSLWVASGSDTQYF
>TRBJ2-7|once|TRBV7-2|.
TGTGCCAGCAGCTTAGAGGGGGGGAGGGCCAGCGAGCAGTACTTC
CASSLEGGRASEQYF
>TRBJ1-1|.|TRBV3-1/TRBV3-2|.
TGTGCCAGCAGCCAAGTCATGAACACTGAAGCTTTCTTT
CASSQVMNTEAFF
>TRBJ1-5|.|TRBV7-9|TRBD1
TGTGCCAGCAGCACCAGCGGACAGGGCGGCGGTCAGCCCCAGCATTTT
CASSTSGQGGGQPQHF
>TRBJ1-1|.|TRBV27|TRBD1
TGTGCCAGCAGTTCCTCGGTTACAGGGGGTAAAGCTTTCTTT
CASSSSVTGGKAFF
>TRBJ2-7|.|TRBV7-6|.
TGTGCCAGCAGCTTAGGGTACTCACTAACCTACGAGCAGTACTTC
CASSLGYSLTYEQYF
>TRBJ2-1|.|TRBV6-5|.
TGTGCCAGCAGTTACTCGAGCAGGGGATACAATGAGCAGTTCTTC
CASSYSSRGYNEQFF
>TRBJ2-7|.|TRBV9|.
TGTGCCAGCAGCGTAGCTACCGGGTCCTACGAGCAGTACTTC
CASSVATGSYEQYF
>TRBJ1-1|once|TRBV9|.
TGTGCCAGCAGCCCCGGGGGGGATGGGACTGAAGCTTTCTTT
CASSPGGDGTEAFF
>TRBJ2-2|.|TRBV4-1|TRBD2
TGCGCCAGCAGCGGGGGCGGGGGGTCAATATTTTTT
CASSGGGGSIFF
>TRBJ1-1|.|TRBV11-2|.
TGTGCCAGCAGCTTAGAAGGACAGAGAGAGGGTCTCCTTAACACTGAAGCTTTCTTT
CASSLEGQREGLLNTEAFF
>TRBJ2-1|once|TRBV4-1|.
TGCGCCAGCAGCCAGACAGGGAAGGGACGGGGGTGGCGGGAGCAGTTCTTC
CASSQTGKGRGWREQFF
>TRBJ1-2|.|TRBV24-1|.
TGTGCCACCAGTGACGGACGGAGGACCTATGGCTACACCTTC
CATSDGRRTYGYTF
>TRBJ1-4|few|TRBV6-1|.
TGTGCCAGCAGTGAATGGGCAGGCAGGTTCAGGGAAAAACTGTTTTTT
CASSEWAGRFREKLFF
>TRBJ2-7|.|TRBV5-6|.
TGTGCCAGCAGCTCGGGGGTTGGGGGCTACGAGCAGTACTTC
CASSSGVGGYEQYF
>TRBJ2-1|.|TRBV6-5|.
TGTGCCAGCAGTTACCTAGGGGGAGCCTCCTACAATGAGCAGTTCTTC
CASSYLGGASYNEQFF
>TRBJ1-1|.|TRBV11-3|.
TGTGCCAGCAGCTTACAGGGCGAGAACACTGAAGCTTTCTTT
CASSLQGENTEAFF
>TRBJ1-5|.|TRBV7-2|.
TGTGCCAGCAGCCTGGGACAAGATCAGCCCCAGCATTTT
CASSLGQDQPQHF
>TRBJ2-3|few|TRBV9|TRBD2
TGTGCCAGCAGCGTAGCTGTTAGCGGGAGGGGGCAGTATTTT
CASSVAVSGRGQYF
>TRBJ2-1|.|TRBV4-1|TRBD1
TGCGCCAGCAGCTGGGACAGCTACAATGAGCAGTTCTTC
CASSWDSYNEQFF
>TRBJ2-7|.|TRBV10-3|TRBD2
TGTGCCATCAGTGAGCATAGCGGGGGGACCTACGAGCAGTACTTC
CAISEHSGGTYEQYF
>TRBJ2-1|.|TRBV11-2|.
TGTGCCAGCAGGGGGGACACCTCCTACAATGAGCAGTTCTTC
CASRGDTSYNEQFF
>TRBJ2-7|.|TRBV7-2|TRBD2
TGTGCCAGCAGTGGCGGGGGGGGTGGCGACGAGCAGTACTTC
CASSGGGGGDEQYF
>TRBJ1-4|.|TRBV28|TRBD1
TGTGCCAGCAGTCGAAGCGACAGGGGCCTCGAAAAACTGTTTTTT
CASSRSDRGLEKLFF
>TRBJ2-2|.|TRBV23-1|TRBD1
TGCGCCACCCAACCTCACGGGACAGGGAGCCACGGGGAGCTGTTTTTT
CATQPHGTGSHGELFF
>TRBJ1-1|.|TRBV5-1|.
TGCGCCAGCAGCCAGGACAGACTGAACACTGAAGCTTTCTTT
CASSQDRLNTEAFF
>TRBJ2-2|.|TRBV12-3/TRBV12-4|.
TGTGCCAGCAGTTGGGGGGCCGGGGAGCTGTTTTTT
CASSWGAGELFF
>TRBJ2-7|few|TRBV3-1/TRBV3-2|TRBD2
TGTGCCAGCAGCCGAGCTAGCGGGGGGGCTTACGAGCAGTACTTC
CASSRASGGAYEQYF